This T cell receptor (beta chain) appears in the sequencing data of a study of T cells in Graves' hyperthyroidism and ophthalmopathy. Amplified TCR beta CDR3 regions derived from RNA transcripts. First-round RT-PCR of the TCR CDR3 relied on the HTBI primer set. MiXCR was run by TCRdb on the multiplex PCR reads, yielding one entry per CDR3 protein. Altogether hundreds of thousands of distinct CDR3 sequences are present, 14% being singletons, with the ten largest covering around 9.6%. In the case of this clonotype: The antigen remains unidentified.

Overall study results and limits: In the blood, most expanded thyroid clonotypes above 0.001 appeared as well.

About 9.4 ml fresh peripheral blood yielded the PBMCs. The clonotype originates from a woman aged 18 to 35 with Graves' hyperthyroidism. The sample was blood.

CDR3 DNA sequence: TGTGCCAGCCGACCCACAAGATTCAGGCAAGAGACCCAGTACTTC. Protein product: CASRPTRFRQETQYF. This chain uses TRBV6-2 or TRBV6-3 with TRBJ2-5; D gene ambiguous. The V end was cut by 8 bases, the J end by 2 bases, with 18 bases between. Germline V CDR1 and CDR2: MNHEY, SVGEGT. CDR3 length: 15 amino acids.